This TCR beta chain was sequenced during a study of T cells in Graves' hyperthyroidism and ophthalmopathy. Study-level findings and limits: Separating ophthalmopathy from stable hyperthyroidism was achieved by a 13 V-J model.

This clonotype appeared many times. Antigen specificity is unknown. Researchers took RNA transcripts and amplified the TCR beta CDR3 regions from them. With the HTBI primer set, the TCR CDR3 went through a first round of RT-PCR. TCRdb independently ran MiXCR on the multiplex PCR reads; one entry per CDR3 protein. The repertoire holds approximately 690,000 distinct CDR3 sequences, around 21% seen once, with under 35% in the top ten. The material sequenced was blood. The TCR originated in a man aged 25-45 years with Graves' ophthalmopathy.

This CDR3 reads CASSFGTGLNTEAFF. Here the CDR3 DNA reads TGTGCCAGCAGCTTCGGGACAGGGCTGAACACTGAAGCTTTCTTT. This chain joins TRBV11-2 and TRBJ1-1, with TRBD1 matching over 9 bases. Per germline, CDR1 SGHAT and CDR2 FQNNGV. V shed 3 bases, J shed 0 bases, and the junction held 2 bases outside the gene matches. This CDR3 region has 15 residues.